This T cell receptor beta chain is from a study of cytomegalovirus exposure and HLA in healthy donors. The study's findings and limits: Previous analysis showed most TCR beta V segments were productive about 90% or about 30% of the time. A link between a missense DCLRE1C variant and TCR beta V- and J-gene trimming emerged from a later analysis. Some public TCRs appeared in many individuals, while most sequences were rare.

This CDR3 is built from 16 residues. Looked up from germline, CDR1 is SGHTA and CDR2 is FQGTGA. Trimming shortened V by 5 bases and J by 6 bases, and 23 bases separated the two germline ends. Use of 60 Vbeta and 13 Jbeta primers characterized the PCR. TCRdb's copy holds only in-frame clones and misses some; the assay was immunoSEQ multiplex PCR. The sample carries 85,000 to 130,000 clones, roughly four fifths recorded once. About this clone itself: Antigen: not known.

The TCR sequence derives from a male donor in good health and CMV-seropositive. Sequencing was done on a sample of PBMCs. The V call is TRBV7-3, the J call TRBJ2-7; tentative D call: TRBD1 (5 bases). The CDR3 bases are TGTGCCAGCAGCCCACACGGAAACAAGGGGCACAGCGAGCAGTACTTC. Its protein product is CASSPHGNKGHSEQYF.